This T cell receptor beta chain originates from a study of T cell changes during pregnancy in multiple sclerosis. Repertoires were generated with immunoSEQ multiplex PCR, while TCRdb's copy carries only in-frame clones and drops some. Seen here are over 80,000 clones, less than 95% observed once, and the top ten hold approximately 0.76%. This clone was seen a single time. Sequencing used peripheral blood, obtained in the second trimester of pregnancy. The sequence derives from a female donor in good health, enrolled as a control in a pregnancy study.

CDR3 amino acids: CASSFPIQGGENTIYF. The DNA for the CDR3 is TGTGCCAGCAGTTTTCCCATCCAGGGAGGCGAAAACACCATATATTTT. The rearrangement uses TRBV28 and TRBJ1-3; D is possibly TRBD1 (5 bases). Germline V gene data show CDR1 as MDHEN and CDR2 as SYDVKM. The ends were cut back, 3 bases at V and 6 bases at J, with 18 bases in the middle. CDR3 length: 16 amino acids.